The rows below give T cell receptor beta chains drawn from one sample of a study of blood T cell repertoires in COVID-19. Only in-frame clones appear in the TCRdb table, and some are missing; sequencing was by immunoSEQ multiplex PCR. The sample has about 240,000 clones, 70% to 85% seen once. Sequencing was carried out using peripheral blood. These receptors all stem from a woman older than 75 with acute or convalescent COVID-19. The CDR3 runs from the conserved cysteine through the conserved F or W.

CASSLVSGGQETQYF,TRBJ2-5,TRBV18
CAMGRQGHNEQFF,TRBJ2-1,TRBV6-6
CASSLGQGSMNTEAFF,TRBJ1-1,TRBV5-1
CASSAGTGPYGYTF,TRBJ1-2,TRBV5-1
CASSPRGGNQPQHF,TRBJ1-5,TRBV19
CASSYSEWSGNTIYF,TRBJ1-3,TRBV6-6
CASSPRPRAYEQYF,TRBJ2-7,TRBV9
CASSRASLGYEQFF,TRBJ2-1,TRBV25-1
CASSAPAGTAGNTIYF,TRBJ1-3,TRBV5-1
CASSSAYYEQYF,TRBJ2-7,TRBV6-5
CASSYSGGGNQPQHF,TRBJ1-5,TRBV6-5
CASSRRLALDSSYNEQFF,TRBJ2-1,TRBV3-1/TRBV3-2
CASSPSLAGGSDTQYF,TRBJ2-3,TRBV5-1
CASSAQGAQNSPLHF,TRBJ1-6,TRBV9
CASSQKGQMNTEAFF,TRBJ1-1,TRBV18
CASTFRDRVNTEAFF,TRBJ1-1,TRBV19
CASSLGIGRAYEQYF,TRBJ2-7,TRBV7-2
CASSVQGEWYYEQYF,TRBJ2-7,TRBV9
CASSLEAGVRSPLHF,TRBJ1-6,TRBV5-1
CASSPRTGRGYTF,TRBJ1-2,TRBV9
CASSDQGLGANVLTF,TRBJ2-6,TRBV7-3
CASRMDRGYYGYTF,TRBJ1-2,TRBV6-5
CASSATSGGTNEQFF,TRBJ2-1,TRBV6-2/TRBV6-3
CSVGASGTETQYF,TRBJ2-5,TRBV29-1
CASSRLGQGARETQYF,TRBJ2-5,TRBV7-9
CASRSQGLIQETQYF,TRBJ2-5,TRBV11-1
CAITPGQGSYEQYF,TRBJ2-7,TRBV10-3
CASSLAGGTGNTGELFF,TRBJ2-2,TRBV7-6
CASSYRQNTWGELFF,TRBJ2-2,TRBV6-5
CASSQDRGRQETQYF,TRBJ2-5,TRBV18
CASSEGSGTPTSYEQYF,TRBJ2-7,TRBV6-2/TRBV6-3